These 13 T cell receptor beta chains share one sample of origin, sequenced in a study of blood T cells in healthy people across ages. Combining a sample-barcoded 5' primer with a J-beta primer mix, a second PCR ran for roughly 7 to 12 cycles. From the 5' RACE reads, TCRdb called clonotypes with MiXCR, one entry per CDR3 protein. The sample has around 1,900,000 distinct CDR3 sequences; about two fifths are singletons. The sequenced sample was blood. The receptors stem from a human donor in good health.

This clonotype was observed a handful of times. The rearrangement joins TRBV12-3 or TRBV12-4 to TRBJ2-1, with 7 bases aligning to TRBD2. The CDR3 has 16 amino acids. V was pared by 5 bases and J by 6 bases, with 13 bases of the junction left unmatched. The CDR3 reads CASSTHLAAGRNEQFF. Here the CDR3 DNA reads TGTGCCAGCAGTACCCACCTAGCGGCGGGCCGCAATGAGCAGTTCTTC.

This chain uses TRBV20-1 with TRBJ1-2; D is unclear. The germline V and J ends were trimmed by 3 bases and 0 bases, with 14 bases remaining between them. The CDR3 loop spans 15 amino acids. CDR1 DFQATT and CDR2 SNEGSKA come from the germline V gene (reference sequence). The CDR3 sequence: CSASPLRQANYGYTF. For the CDR3, the DNA is TGCAGTGCTAGTCCCCTCAGGCAAGCTAACTATGGCTACACCTTC.

This clonotype was recorded only once. V gene TRBV5-1 combines with J gene TRBJ2-4; 8 nucleotides align to TRBD2. V shed 4 bases, J shed 15 bases, and the junction held 12 bases outside the gene matches. Germline-derived CDR1 and CDR2 are SGHRS and YFSETQ. This CDR3 is built from 13 residues. The DNA for the CDR3 is TGCGCCAGCAGCCTGGATAGCGGGGTCGAGCTGTACTTC. It specifies CASSLDSGVELYF.

Here the CDR3 DNA reads TGTGCCAGCAGTAGACAAAAACAGGGGGCTAGGAGGGGCTACACCTTC. Translated: CASSRQKQGARRGYTF. The V and J genes are TRBV12-3 or TRBV12-4 and TRBJ1-2; 9 bases match TRBD1. The V and J ends lost 5 bases and 8 bases, in that order; junction bases with no gene match: 15. This CDR3 comprises 16 residues.

This chain connects TRBV20-1 to TRBJ2-3, with 9 bases matching TRBD1. CDR1 and CDR2 (germline): DFQATT, SNEGSKA (reference sequence). Germline trimming cut 3 bases from V and 1 base from J; bases unmatched to any gene: 5. The CDR3 extends over 15 amino acids. The CDR3 reads CSASHRDRGTDTQYF. The CDR3 DNA reads TGCAGTGCTAGCCACAGGGACAGGGGCACAGATACGCAGTATTTT.

This chain uses TRBV12-3 or TRBV12-4 with TRBJ2-4, with D uncertain. V lost 8 bases and J 0 bases, leaving 11 bases between the germline ends. The CDR3 is made up of 14 amino acids. The CDR3 here is CASRTTLAKNIQYF. In DNA, the CDR3 is TGTGCCAGCCGAACGACACTAGCCAAAAACATTCAGTACTTC.

This CDR3 reads CSASKLSMNTEAFF. CDR3 coding DNA: TGCAGCGCCAGCAAGCTATCAATGAACACTGAAGCTTTCTTT. J is TRBJ1-1 and V is TRBV29-1, with no clear D. Germline V CDR1 and CDR2: SQVTM, ANQGSEA. The CDR3 spans 14 residues. V lost 7 bases and J 0 bases, leaving 15 bases between the germline ends.

The chain has TRBV7-2 and TRBJ2-3; 8 nucleotides align to TRBD2. V lost 6 bases and J lost 2; bases outside the gene matches: 4. CDR3 length: 14 residues. Germline V lookup: CDR1 SGHTA, CDR2 FQGNSA. CDR3 amino acids: CASRQAGDTDTQYF. In nucleotides, the CDR3 is TGTGCCAGCAGACAAGCGGGGGACACAGATACGCAGTATTTT.

The rearrangement links TRBV3-1 to TRBJ1-2; D call uncertain. This CDR3 spans 15 amino acids. Germline lookup yields CDR1 LGHDT and CDR2 YNNKEL (reference sequence). Trimming took 3 bases from V and 4 from J, leaving 15 bases between them. The CDR3 region is CASSQGPEAGYGYTF. CDR3 DNA sequence: TGTGCCAGCAGCCAGGGTCCCGAGGCGGGCTATGGCTACACCTTC.

In this sample, this clonotype turned up once. A junction end diverges from the germline sequence, so it may reflect a read error. V gene TRBV20-1 combines with J gene TRBJ2-2; 7 nucleotides align to TRBD1. Germline V gene lookup returns CDR1 DFQATT and CDR2 SNEGSKA (reference sequence). The CDR3 sequence is 14 residues long. CDR3 sequence (DNA): TGCAGTGCTCTCAGAGGGGGCAACACCGGGGAGCCGTTTTTT. Protein product: CSALRGGNTGEPFF.

The table lists this clonotype with a few counts. The V gene is TRBV5-1, the J gene TRBJ1-2; 7 positions match TRBD1. CDR1 and CDR2 from the germline V gene are SGHRS and YFSETQ. This CDR3 has 18 amino acids. The V segment lost 3 bases and the J segment 5 bases; nucleotides outside the gene matches: 19. CDR3: CASSSRQGGSSSIYGYTF. The CDR3 nucleotides read TGCGCCAGCAGCTCAAGACAGGGAGGAAGCTCGAGCATATATGGCTACACCTTC.

This clonotype appeared a single time. The chain combines TRBV7-8 with TRBJ2-1, with 15 bases aligning to TRBD2. Per germline, CDR1 SGHVS and CDR2 FQNEAQ. V lost 3 bases, J lost 0 bases, and 6 bases stayed unmatched. This CDR3 has 19 amino acids. The CDR3 nucleotides are TGTGCCAGCAGCTTGCGGACTAGCGGGGGGGTAACCTCCTACAATGAGCAGTTCTTC. This gives the protein CASSLRTSGGVTSYNEQFF.

The chain is built from TRBV7-2 and TRBJ2-5; a possible D gene is TRBD2 (6 bases). Per germline, CDR1 SGHTA and CDR2 FQGNSA. The CDR3 spans 16 residues. V lost 2 bases and J lost 2, with 15 bases in between. The CDR3 DNA sequence: TGTGCCAGCAGCTTATCGGCGGGGTTGTTGCAAGAGACCCAGTACTTC. Encoded protein: CASSLSAGLLQETQYF.